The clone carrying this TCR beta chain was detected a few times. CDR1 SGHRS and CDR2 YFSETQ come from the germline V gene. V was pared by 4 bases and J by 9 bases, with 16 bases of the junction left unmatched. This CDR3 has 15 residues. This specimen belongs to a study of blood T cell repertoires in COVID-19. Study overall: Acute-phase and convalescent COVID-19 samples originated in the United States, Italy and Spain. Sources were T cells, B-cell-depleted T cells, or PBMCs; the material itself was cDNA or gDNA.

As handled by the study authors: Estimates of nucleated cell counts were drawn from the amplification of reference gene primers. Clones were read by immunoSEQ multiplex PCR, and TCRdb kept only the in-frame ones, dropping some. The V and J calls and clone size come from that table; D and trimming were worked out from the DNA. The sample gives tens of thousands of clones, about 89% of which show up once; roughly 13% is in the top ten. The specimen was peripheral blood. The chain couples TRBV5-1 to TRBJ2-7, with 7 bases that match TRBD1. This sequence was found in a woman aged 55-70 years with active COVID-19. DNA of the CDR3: TGCGCCAGCAGCCACGGACAGGTGGGTAGGGGCGTGCAGTACTTC. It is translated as CASSHGQVGRGVQYF.